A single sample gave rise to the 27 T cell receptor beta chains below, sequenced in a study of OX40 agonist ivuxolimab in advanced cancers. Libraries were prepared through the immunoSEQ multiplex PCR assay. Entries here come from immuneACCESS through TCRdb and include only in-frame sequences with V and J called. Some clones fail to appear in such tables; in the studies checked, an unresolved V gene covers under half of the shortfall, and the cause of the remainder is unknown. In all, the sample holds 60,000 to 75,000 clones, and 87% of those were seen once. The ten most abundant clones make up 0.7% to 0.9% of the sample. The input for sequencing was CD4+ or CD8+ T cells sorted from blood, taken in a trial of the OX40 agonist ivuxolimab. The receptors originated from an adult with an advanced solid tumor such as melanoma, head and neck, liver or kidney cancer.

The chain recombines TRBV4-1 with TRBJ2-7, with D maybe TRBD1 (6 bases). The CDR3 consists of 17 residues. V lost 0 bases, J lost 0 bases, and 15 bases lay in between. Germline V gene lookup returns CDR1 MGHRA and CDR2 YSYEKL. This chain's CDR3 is CASSQDIGQLYSYEQYF. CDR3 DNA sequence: TGCGCCAGCAGCCAAGATATTGGACAGCTATACTCCTACGAGCAGTACTTC.

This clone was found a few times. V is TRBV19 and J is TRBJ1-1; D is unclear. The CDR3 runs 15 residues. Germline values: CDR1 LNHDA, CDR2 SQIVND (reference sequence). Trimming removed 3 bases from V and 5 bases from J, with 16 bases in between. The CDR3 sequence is CASSMHLPPKTEAFF. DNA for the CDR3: TGTGCCAGTAGTATGCATCTCCCACCGAAGACTGAAGCTTTCTTT.

CDR3 sequence: CASSLAPGGTGELFF. The CDR3 DNA follows: TGCGCCAGCAGCTTGGCCCCGGGGGGCACCGGGGAGCTGTTTTTT. The chain links TRBV5-1 to TRBJ2-2, with 7 bases matching TRBD2. Germline V gene lookup returns CDR1 SGHRS and CDR2 YFSETQ. This CDR3 contains 15 residues. With V trimmed by 0 bases and J by 4 bases, 3 bases remained unmatched.

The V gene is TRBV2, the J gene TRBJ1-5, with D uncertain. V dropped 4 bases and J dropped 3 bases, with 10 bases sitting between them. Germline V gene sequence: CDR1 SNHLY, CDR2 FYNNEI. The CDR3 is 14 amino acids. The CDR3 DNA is TGTGCCAGCAGTGGGAACAGTCTCAATCAGCCCCAGCATTTT. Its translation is CASSGNSLNQPQHF.

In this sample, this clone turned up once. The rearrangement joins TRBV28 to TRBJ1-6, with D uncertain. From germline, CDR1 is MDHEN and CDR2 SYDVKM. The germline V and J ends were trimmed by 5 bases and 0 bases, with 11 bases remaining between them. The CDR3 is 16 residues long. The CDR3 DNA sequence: TGTGCCAGCAGTCAGACATCGAGCTCCTATAATTCACCCCTCCACTTT. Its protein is CASSQTSSSYNSPLHF.

CDR3 sequence reads: CASSLGSSYEQYF. The DNA of the CDR3 is TGTGCCAGCAGCTTGGGCAGCTCCTACGAGCAGTACTTC. The chain combines TRBV5-4 with TRBJ2-7; D unclear. In germline, CDR1 is SGHNT, CDR2 YYREEE (reference sequence). The CDR3 contains 13 residues. Trimming left V 0 bases short and J 0 bases short, with 4 bases between.

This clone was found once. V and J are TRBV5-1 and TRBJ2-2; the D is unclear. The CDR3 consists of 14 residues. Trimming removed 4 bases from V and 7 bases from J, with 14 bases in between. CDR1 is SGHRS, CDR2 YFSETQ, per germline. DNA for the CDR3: TGCGCCAGCAGCGCATACACGGACCGCGGGGAGCTGTTTTTT. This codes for CASSAYTDRGELFF.

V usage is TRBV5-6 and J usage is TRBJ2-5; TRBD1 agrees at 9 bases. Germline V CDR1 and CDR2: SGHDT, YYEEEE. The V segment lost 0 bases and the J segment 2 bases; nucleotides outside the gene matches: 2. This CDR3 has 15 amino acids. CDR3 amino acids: CASSLVDRGQETQYF. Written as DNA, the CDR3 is TGTGCCAGCAGCTTGGTCGACAGGGGGCAAGAGACCCAGTACTTC.

CDR3 in amino acids: CAWRQEGTEAFF. CDR3 bases: TGTGCCTGGAGACAAGAGGGAACTGAAGCTTTCTTT. The chain joins TRBV30 to TRBJ1-1; no reliable D call. This CDR3 is 12 amino acids long. Trimming removed 3 bases at V and 5 bases at J, with 10 bases between. The V gene's germline CDR1 is GTSNPN and CDR2 SVGIG (reference sequence). The full variable domain, completed using reference TRBV30 and TRBJ1-1, is SQTIHQWPATLVQPVGSPLSLECTVEGTSNPNLYWYRQAAGRGLQLLFYSVGIGQISSEVPQNLSASRPQDRQFILSSKKLLLSDSGFYLCAWRQEGTEAFFGQGTRLTVV.

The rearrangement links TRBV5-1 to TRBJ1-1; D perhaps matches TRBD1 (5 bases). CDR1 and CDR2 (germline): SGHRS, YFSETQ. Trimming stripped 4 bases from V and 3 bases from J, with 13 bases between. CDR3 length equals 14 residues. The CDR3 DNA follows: TGCGCCAGCAGCCCCTGGGGAGGGGACACTGAAGCTTTCTTT. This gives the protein CASSPWGGDTEAFF.

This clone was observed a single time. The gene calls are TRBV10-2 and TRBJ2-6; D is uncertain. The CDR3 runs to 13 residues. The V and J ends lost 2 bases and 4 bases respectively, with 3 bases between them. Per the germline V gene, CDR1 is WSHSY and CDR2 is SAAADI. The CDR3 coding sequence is TGCGCCAGCAGTGAGGGAGGGGCCAACGTCCTGACTTTC. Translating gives CASSEGGANVLTF.

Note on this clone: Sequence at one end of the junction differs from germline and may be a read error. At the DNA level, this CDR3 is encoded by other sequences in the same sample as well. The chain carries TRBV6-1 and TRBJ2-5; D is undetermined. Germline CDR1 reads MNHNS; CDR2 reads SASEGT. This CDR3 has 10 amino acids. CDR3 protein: CASREETQYF. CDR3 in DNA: TGTGCCAGCAGAGAAGAGACCCAGTACTTC.

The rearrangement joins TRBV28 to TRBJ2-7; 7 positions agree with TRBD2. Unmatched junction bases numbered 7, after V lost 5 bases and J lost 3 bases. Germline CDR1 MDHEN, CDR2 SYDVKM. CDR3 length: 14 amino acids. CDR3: CASSGRARVYEQYF. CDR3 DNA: TGTGCCAGCAGTGGGAGGGCCAGGGTCTACGAGCAGTACTTC.

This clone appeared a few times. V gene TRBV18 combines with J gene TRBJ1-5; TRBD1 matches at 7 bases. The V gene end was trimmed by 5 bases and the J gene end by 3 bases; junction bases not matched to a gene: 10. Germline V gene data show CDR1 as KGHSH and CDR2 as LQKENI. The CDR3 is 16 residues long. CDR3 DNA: TGTGCCAGCTCAAGTGGGGGGGACAGATCCAATCAGCCCCAGCATTTT. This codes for CASSSGGDRSNQPQHF.

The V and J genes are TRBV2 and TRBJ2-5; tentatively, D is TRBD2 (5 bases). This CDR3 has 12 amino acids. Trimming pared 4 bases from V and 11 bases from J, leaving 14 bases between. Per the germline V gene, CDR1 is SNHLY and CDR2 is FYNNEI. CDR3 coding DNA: TGTGCCAGCAGTGCGTCAGCGTGGGAGCAGTACTTC. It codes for CASSASAWEQYF. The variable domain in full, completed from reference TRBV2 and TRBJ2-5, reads EPEVTQTPSHQVTQMGQEVILRCVPISNHLYFYWYRQILGQKVEFLVSFYNNEISEKSEIFDDQFSVERPDGSNFTLKIRSTKLEDSAMYFCASSASAWEQYFGPGTRLLVL.

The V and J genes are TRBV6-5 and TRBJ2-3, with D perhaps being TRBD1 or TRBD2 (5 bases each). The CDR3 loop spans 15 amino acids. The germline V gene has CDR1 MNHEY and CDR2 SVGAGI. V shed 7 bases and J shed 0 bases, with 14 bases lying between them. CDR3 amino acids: CASTERGTSTDTQYF. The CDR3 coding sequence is TGTGCCAGCACCGAGAGGGGAACTAGCACAGATACGCAGTATTTT.

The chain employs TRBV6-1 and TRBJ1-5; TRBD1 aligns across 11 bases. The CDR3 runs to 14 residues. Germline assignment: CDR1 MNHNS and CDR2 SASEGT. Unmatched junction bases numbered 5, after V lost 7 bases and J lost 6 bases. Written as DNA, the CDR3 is TGTGCCAGCAATCGGGACAGGGGGGGTCAGCCCCAGCATTTT. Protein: CASNRDRGGQPQHF.

The CDR3 DNA reads as TGTGCCAGCAGTGAATCGATTAGGTGGAACATTCAGTACTTC. Its translation: CASSESIRWNIQYF. The V gene is TRBV6-1, the J gene TRBJ2-4, with D unclear. Germline-derived CDR1 and CDR2 are MNHNS and SASEGT. V was shortened by 2 bases and J by 7 bases, with 12 bases between the two germline ends. This CDR3 is 14 amino acids long.

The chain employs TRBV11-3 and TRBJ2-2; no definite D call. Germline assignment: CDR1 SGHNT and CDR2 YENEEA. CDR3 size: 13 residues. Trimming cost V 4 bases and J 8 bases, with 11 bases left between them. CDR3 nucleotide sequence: TGTGCCAGCAGCTCCGGGCTCTCTGGGGAGCTGTTTTTT. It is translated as CASSSGLSGELFF.

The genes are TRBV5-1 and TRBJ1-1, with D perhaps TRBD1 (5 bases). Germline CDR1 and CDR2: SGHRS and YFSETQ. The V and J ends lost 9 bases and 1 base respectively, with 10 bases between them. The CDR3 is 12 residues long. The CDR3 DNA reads TGCGCCACCGGGGACGGGAACACTGAAGCTTTCTTT. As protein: CATGDGNTEAFF.

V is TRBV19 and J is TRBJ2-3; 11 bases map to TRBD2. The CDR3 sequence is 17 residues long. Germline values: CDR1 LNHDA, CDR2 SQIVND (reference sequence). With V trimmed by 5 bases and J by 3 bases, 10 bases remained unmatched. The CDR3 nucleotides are TGTGCCAGTAGTGGGATTACTAGCGGGAGTTTAACAGATACGCAGTATTTT. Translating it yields CASSGITSGSLTDTQYF.

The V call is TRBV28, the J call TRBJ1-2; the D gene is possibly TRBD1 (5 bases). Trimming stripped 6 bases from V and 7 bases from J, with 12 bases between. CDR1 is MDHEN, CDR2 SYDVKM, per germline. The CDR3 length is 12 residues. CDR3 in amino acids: CASSADRGGYTF. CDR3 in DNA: TGTGCCAGCAGCGCGGATAGGGGTGGCTACACCTTC.

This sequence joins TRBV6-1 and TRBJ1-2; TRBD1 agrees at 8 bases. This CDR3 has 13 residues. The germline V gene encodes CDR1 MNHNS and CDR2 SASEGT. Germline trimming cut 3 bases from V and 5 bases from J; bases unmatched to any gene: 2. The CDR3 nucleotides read TGTGCCAGCAGTGAGCAGGGGGCGTATGGCTACACCTTC. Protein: CASSEQGAYGYTF.

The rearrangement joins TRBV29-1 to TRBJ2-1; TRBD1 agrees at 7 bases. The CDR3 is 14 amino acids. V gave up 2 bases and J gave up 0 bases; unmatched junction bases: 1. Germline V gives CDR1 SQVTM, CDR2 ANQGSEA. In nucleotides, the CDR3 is TGCAGCGTTGAACGGGACAGCTCCTACAATGAGCAGTTCTTC. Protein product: CSVERDSSYNEQFF.

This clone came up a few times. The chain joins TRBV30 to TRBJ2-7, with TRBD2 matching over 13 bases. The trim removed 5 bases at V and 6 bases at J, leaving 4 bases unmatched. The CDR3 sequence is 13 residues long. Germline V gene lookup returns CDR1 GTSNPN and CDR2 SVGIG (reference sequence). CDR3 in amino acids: CAWALAGGAEQYF. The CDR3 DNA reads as TGTGCCTGGGCACTAGCGGGAGGGGCCGAGCAGTACTTC.

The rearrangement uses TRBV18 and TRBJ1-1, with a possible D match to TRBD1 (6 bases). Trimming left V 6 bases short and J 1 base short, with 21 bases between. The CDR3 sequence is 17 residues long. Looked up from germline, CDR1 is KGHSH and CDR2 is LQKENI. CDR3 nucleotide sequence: TGTGCCAGCTCTCCCGGGTGGGGGCGTTCTGGGAACACTGAAGCTTTCTTT. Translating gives CASSPGWGRSGNTEAFF.

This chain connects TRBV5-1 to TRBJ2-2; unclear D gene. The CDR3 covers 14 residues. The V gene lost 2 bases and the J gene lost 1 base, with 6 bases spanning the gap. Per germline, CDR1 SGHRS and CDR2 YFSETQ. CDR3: CASSLAMNTGELFF. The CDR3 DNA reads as TGCGCCAGCAGCTTAGCTATGAACACCGGGGAGCTGTTTTTT. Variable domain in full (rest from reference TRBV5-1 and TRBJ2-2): KAGVTQTPRYLIKTRGQQVTLSCSPISGHRSVSWYQQTPGQGLQFLFEYFSETQRNKGNFPGRFSGRQFSNSRSEMNVSTLELGDSALYLCASSLAMNTGELFFGEGSRLTVL.